Listed below are T cell receptor beta chains from one sample, sequenced in a study of blood T cell repertoires in COVID-19. Here immunoSEQ multiplex PCR was the method, and the copy in TCRdb shows in-frame clones only, minus some. The sample lists under 350,000 clones; around nine tenths were seen once. Sample: PBMCs or T cells enriched from blood (not recorded which). Every receptor here comes from a woman aged 18-29 years who had recovered from COVID-19. CDR3s include the opening cysteine and the closing phenylalanine or tryptophan. D genes are given only for firm matches. Clone size appears in some rows only: once, few, many, or a class for an expanded clone.

CDR3 length: 16; D gene: -; clone size: -; J gene: TRBJ1-2; V gene: TRBV11-1; CDR3 DNA: TGTGCCAGCAGCTTAGGCCTTCCAGGCCCCAACTATGGCTACACCTTC; CDR3 protein: CASSLGLPGPNYGYTF
CDR3 length: 14; D gene: TRBD2; clone size: -; J gene: TRBJ2-1; V gene: TRBV29-1; CDR3 DNA: TGCAGCACAATTCCTAGCGGGAGCCCAACGGGGCAGTTCTTC; CDR3 protein: CSTIPSGSPTGQFF
CDR3 length: 14; D gene: -; clone size: -; J gene: TRBJ1-1; V gene: TRBV7-8; CDR3 DNA: TGTGCCAGCAGCGCCTGGACAGCTAAGGATGAAGCTTTCTTT; CDR3 protein: CASSAWTAKDEAFF
CDR3 length: 12; D gene: -; clone size: -; J gene: TRBJ1-1; V gene: TRBV24-1; CDR3 DNA: TGTGCCACCAGTGCAGGGATCGGTGAAGCTTTCTTT; CDR3 protein: CATSAGIGEAFF
CDR3 length: 15; D gene: -; clone size: -; J gene: TRBJ2-1; V gene: TRBV15; CDR3 DNA: TGTGCCACCAGCAGAGATTTGGGGCCGTACAATGAGCAGTTCTTC; CDR3 protein: CATSRDLGPYNEQFF
CDR3 length: 18; D gene: TRBD2; clone size: -; J gene: TRBJ2-7; V gene: TRBV13; CDR3 DNA: TGTGCCAGCAGTCCAACCCCTGGGGCTAGCGGGGGACCCTACGAGCAGTACTTC; CDR3 protein: CASSPTPGASGGPYEQYF
CDR3 length: 15; D gene: TRBD1; clone size: -; J gene: TRBJ1-1; V gene: TRBV7-8; CDR3 DNA: TGTGCCAGCAGCTTAAATAGTTGGGACAGCGTAGAAGCTTTCTTT; CDR3 protein: CASSLNSWDSVEAFF
CDR3 length: 14; D gene: -; clone size: -; J gene: TRBJ2-7; V gene: TRBV3-1/TRBV3-2; CDR3 DNA: TGTGCCAGCAGCCAAGATACGGGGTCCTACGAGCAGTACTTC; CDR3 protein: CASSQDTGSYEQYF
CDR3 length: 15; D gene: TRBD1; clone size: -; J gene: TRBJ1-1; V gene: TRBV15; CDR3 DNA: TGTGCCACCAGCAGAGATCAAGAGACAGGGGAATGGGCTTTCTTT; CDR3 protein: CATSRDQETGEWAFF
CDR3 length: 16; D gene: -; clone size: -; J gene: TRBJ1-6; V gene: TRBV27; CDR3 DNA: TGTGCCAGCAGTTTATCAAGCGGGGCAGGGAATTCACCCCTCCACTTT; CDR3 protein: CASSLSSGAGNSPLHF
CDR3 length: 14; D gene: TRBD2; clone size: -; J gene: TRBJ2-7; V gene: TRBV19; CDR3 DNA: TGTGCCAGTAGTCGGACTAGCGGAACCTACGAGCAGTACTTC; CDR3 protein: CASSRTSGTYEQYF
CDR3 length: 13; D gene: TRBD1; clone size: -; J gene: TRBJ1-2; V gene: TRBV12-3/TRBV12-4; CDR3 DNA: TGTGCCAGCAGCCCGGGACAGCACTATGGCTACACCTTC; CDR3 protein: CASSPGQHYGYTF
CDR3 length: 16; D gene: TRBD2; clone size: -; J gene: TRBJ2-1; V gene: TRBV9; CDR3 DNA: TGTGCCAGCAGCGTAGAGGCGGGAGGTCGGGGACATGAGCAGTTCTTC; CDR3 protein: CASSVEAGGRGHEQFF
CDR3 length: 12; D gene: -; clone size: -; J gene: TRBJ2-1; V gene: TRBV5-1; CDR3 DNA: TGCGCCAGCAGCCTTGAGTACAATGAGCAGTTCTTC; CDR3 protein: CASSLEYNEQFF
CDR3 length: 15; D gene: -; clone size: -; J gene: TRBJ2-7; V gene: TRBV11-1; CDR3 DNA: TGTGCCAGCAGCTCGGGACACCGAAATTCCTACGAGCAGTACTTC; CDR3 protein: CASSSGHRNSYEQYF
CDR3 length: 18; D gene: TRBD2; clone size: -; J gene: TRBJ2-3; V gene: TRBV9; CDR3 DNA: TGTGCCAGCAGCGTAGGACTAGCGGGAGGGTTGATAGGAGATACGCAGTATTTT; CDR3 protein: CASSVGLAGGLIGDTQYF
CDR3 length: 14; D gene: TRBD1; clone size: -; J gene: TRBJ1-4; V gene: TRBV27; CDR3 DNA: TGTGCCAGCAGACCGGGACAGCAGAATGAAAAACTGTTTTTT; CDR3 protein: CASRPGQQNEKLFF
CDR3 length: 14; D gene: TRBD2; clone size: -; J gene: TRBJ2-1; V gene: TRBV15; CDR3 DNA: TGTGCCACCGCCCGGGGGGTCTCTAACAATGAGCAGTTCTTC; CDR3 protein: CATARGVSNNEQFF
CDR3 length: 19; D gene: TRBD1; clone size: -; J gene: TRBJ2-1; V gene: TRBV23-1; CDR3 DNA: TGCGCCAGCAGTCCGTTCGCGTGGTGGCCGGGACAGGGTGTTGATGAGCAGTTCTTC; CDR3 protein: CASSPFAWWPGQGVDEQFF
CDR3 length: 16; D gene: -; clone size: -; J gene: TRBJ2-1; V gene: TRBV7-8; CDR3 DNA: TGTGCCAGCAGCTTAGTTCTCACTAGCTCTACCAATGGGCAGTTCTTC; CDR3 protein: CASSLVLTSSTNGQFF
CDR3 length: 16; D gene: -; clone size: -; J gene: TRBJ2-2; V gene: TRBV10-1; CDR3 DNA: TGCGCCAGCAGTGTTTCTCGCGGTTCGAACACCGGGGAGCTGTTTTTT; CDR3 protein: CASSVSRGSNTGELFF
CDR3 length: 14; D gene: -; clone size: -; J gene: TRBJ1-2; V gene: TRBV18; CDR3 DNA: TGTGCCAGCTCACTATCCCCCGGAGAGATCGGCTACACCTTC; CDR3 protein: CASSLSPGEIGYTF
CDR3 length: 13; D gene: -; clone size: -; J gene: TRBJ1-5; V gene: TRBV12-3/TRBV12-4; CDR3 DNA: TGTGCCAGCAGTTTGACAGCCTATCAGCCCCAGCATTTT; CDR3 protein: CASSLTAYQPQHF
CDR3 length: 17; D gene: -; clone size: -; J gene: TRBJ1-3; V gene: TRBV15; CDR3 DNA: TGTGCCACCAGCAGAGGACAGTTTAAAAGCTCTGGAAACACCATATATTTT; CDR3 protein: CATSRGQFKSSGNTIYF
CDR3 length: 16; D gene: -; clone size: -; J gene: TRBJ2-7; V gene: TRBV10-3; CDR3 DNA: TGTGCCATCAGTTGGATCAGCGGTCCTAGGCTCTACGAGCAGTACTTC; CDR3 protein: CAISWISGPRLYEQYF
CDR3 length: 15; D gene: TRBD1; clone size: -; J gene: TRBJ2-4; V gene: TRBV28; CDR3 DNA: TGTGCCAGCAGTGCAGGACAGGCTTATTATGACATTCAGTACTTC; CDR3 protein: CASSAGQAYYDIQYF
CDR3 length: 14; D gene: -; clone size: -; J gene: TRBJ2-7; V gene: TRBV4-1; CDR3 DNA: TGCGCCAGCAGCCAAGATCGTCCAGACTACGAGCAGTACTTC; CDR3 protein: CASSQDRPDYEQYF
CDR3 length: 16; D gene: TRBD2; clone size: -; J gene: TRBJ2-1; V gene: TRBV4-2; CDR3 DNA: TGTGCCAGCAGCCAAGATTCACTAGCGGGTAACAATGAGCAGTTCTTC; CDR3 protein: CASSQDSLAGNNEQFF
CDR3 length: 15; D gene: -; clone size: -; J gene: TRBJ1-2; V gene: TRBV5-1; CDR3 DNA: TGCGCCAGCAGCCCCCTCGGTGGGGTAGGGGATGGCTACACCTTC; CDR3 protein: CASSPLGGVGDGYTF
CDR3 length: 11; D gene: -; clone size: -; J gene: TRBJ1-2; V gene: TRBV2; CDR3 DNA: TGTGCCAACCAAGTAGGAGTTGGCTACACCTTC; CDR3 protein: CANQVGVGYTF
CDR3 length: 14; D gene: -; clone size: -; J gene: TRBJ1-2; V gene: TRBV5-6; CDR3 DNA: TGTGCCAGCAGCATTTCAGCGCGTAACTATGGCTACACCTTC; CDR3 protein: CASSISARNYGYTF
CDR3 length: 14; D gene: TRBD1; clone size: -; J gene: TRBJ1-1; V gene: TRBV30; CDR3 DNA: TGTGCCCGCGCTCCGGGACAGGGGGGCACTGAAGCTTTCTTT; CDR3 protein: CARAPGQGGTEAFF
CDR3 length: 13; D gene: -; clone size: -; J gene: TRBJ2-1; V gene: TRBV7-2; CDR3 DNA: TGTGCCAGCAGCTTAGACAGCTACAATGAGCAGTTCTTC; CDR3 protein: CASSLDSYNEQFF
CDR3 length: 18; D gene: -; clone size: -; J gene: TRBJ2-3; V gene: TRBV5-6; CDR3 DNA: TGTGCCAGCAGCTTGGCCTTAGGACCCCAGGGAACAGGAGATACGCAGTATTTT; CDR3 protein: CASSLALGPQGTGDTQYF
CDR3 length: 14; D gene: TRBD1; clone size: -; J gene: TRBJ2-7; V gene: TRBV11-3; CDR3 DNA: TGTGCCAGCAGCTCCCGGACAGGGTGGTACGAGCAGTACTTC; CDR3 protein: CASSSRTGWYEQYF
CDR3 length: 14; D gene: TRBD1; clone size: -; J gene: TRBJ1-5; V gene: TRBV6-5; CDR3 DNA: TGTGCCAGCAACCTACAGGGGTACAATCAGCCCCAGCATTTT; CDR3 protein: CASNLQGYNQPQHF
CDR3 length: 14; D gene: TRBD1; clone size: -; J gene: TRBJ2-7; V gene: TRBV9; CDR3 DNA: TGTGCCAGCAGCATCGGGACAGACTCCTACGAGCAGTACTTC; CDR3 protein: CASSIGTDSYEQYF
CDR3 length: 15; D gene: TRBD1; clone size: few; J gene: TRBJ1-2; V gene: TRBV6-5; CDR3 DNA: TGTGCCAGCAGCGCTGGGACAGGGGGCAGTTATGGCTACACCTTC; CDR3 protein: CASSAGTGGSYGYTF
CDR3 length: 14; D gene: -; clone size: -; J gene: TRBJ1-4; V gene: TRBV29-1; CDR3 DNA: TGCAGCGTGGGGGGTTTGATTTTAAGGGAAAAACTGTTTTTT; CDR3 protein: CSVGGLILREKLFF